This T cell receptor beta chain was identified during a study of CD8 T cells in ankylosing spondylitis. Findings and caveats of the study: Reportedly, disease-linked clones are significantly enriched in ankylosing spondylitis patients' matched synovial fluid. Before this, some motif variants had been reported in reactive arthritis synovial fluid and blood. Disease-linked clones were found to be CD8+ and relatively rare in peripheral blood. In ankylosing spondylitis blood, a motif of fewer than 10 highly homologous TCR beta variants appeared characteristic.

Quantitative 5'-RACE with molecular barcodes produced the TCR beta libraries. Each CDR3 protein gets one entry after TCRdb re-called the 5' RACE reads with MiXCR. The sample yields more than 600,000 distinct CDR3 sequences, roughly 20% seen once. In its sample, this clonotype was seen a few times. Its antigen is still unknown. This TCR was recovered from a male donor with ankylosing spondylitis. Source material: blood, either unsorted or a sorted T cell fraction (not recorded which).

The CDR3 here is CASSEALWTSGDQETQYF. The CDR3 DNA reads TGTGCCAGCAGTGAAGCGCTTTGGACTAGCGGGGACCAAGAGACCCAGTACTTC. This chain joins TRBV2 and TRBJ2-5; 12 bases align to TRBD2. The V and J ends lost 0 bases and 0 bases, in that order; junction bases with no gene match: 5. From germline, CDR1 is SNHLY and CDR2 FYNNEI. This CDR3 is 18 amino acids long.